This TCR beta chain was sequenced during a study of T cell responses to AZD1222 COVID-19 vaccine. Study-level results: Spike-specific TCR breadth and depth went up after people got two AZD1222 doses. Most donors were white British and more were female, and clonal diversity was possibly underestimated.

Trimming at V came to 0 bases and at J to 11 bases, leaving 1 base not matched to a gene. CDR3 size: 13 residues. CDR1 and CDR2 from the germline V gene are SGHTA and FQGTGA. In the case of this clone: What it binds is unknown.

The protocol was immunoSEQ multiplex PCR, while the TCRdb copy is restricted to in-frame clones and leaves out a portion. Altogether around 180,000 clones are present, around 87% being singletons, with the ten largest covering 6.9%. The specimen comprised peripheral blood, sampled on day 0 of AZD1222 vaccination. The genes are TRBV7-3 and TRBJ2-1; the match to TRBD1 covers 10 bases. The TCR originated in an adult in good health. CDR3 amino acids: CASSLTTGGKQFF. The CDR3 nucleotides read TGTGCCAGCAGCTTAACGACAGGGGGCAAGCAGTTCTTC.